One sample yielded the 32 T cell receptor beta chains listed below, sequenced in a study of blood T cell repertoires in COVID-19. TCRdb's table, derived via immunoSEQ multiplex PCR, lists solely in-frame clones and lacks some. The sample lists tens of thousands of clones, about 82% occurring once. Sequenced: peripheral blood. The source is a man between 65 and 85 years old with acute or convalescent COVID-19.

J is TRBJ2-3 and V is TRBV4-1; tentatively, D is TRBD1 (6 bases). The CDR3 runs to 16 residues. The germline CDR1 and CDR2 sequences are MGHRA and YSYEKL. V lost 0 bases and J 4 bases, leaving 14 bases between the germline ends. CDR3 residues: CASSQDLAGVADTQYF. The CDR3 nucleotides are TGCGCCAGCAGCCAAGATCTGGCAGGGGTGGCAGATACGCAGTATTTT.

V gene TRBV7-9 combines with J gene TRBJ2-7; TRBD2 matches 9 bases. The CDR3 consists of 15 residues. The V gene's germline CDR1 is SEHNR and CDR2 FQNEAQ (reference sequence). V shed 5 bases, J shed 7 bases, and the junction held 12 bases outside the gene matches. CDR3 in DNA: TGTGCCAGCAGCCCGCGCGGCGGGGGGGCTGAAGAGCAGTACTTC. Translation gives CASSPRGGGAEEQYF.

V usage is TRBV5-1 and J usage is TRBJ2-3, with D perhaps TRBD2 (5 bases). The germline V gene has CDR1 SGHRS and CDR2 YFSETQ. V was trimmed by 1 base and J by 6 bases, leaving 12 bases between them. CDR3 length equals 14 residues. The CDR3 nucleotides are TGCGCCAGCAGCTTGCTGGAGGTGGGTGATACGCAGTATTTT. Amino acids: CASSLLEVGDTQYF. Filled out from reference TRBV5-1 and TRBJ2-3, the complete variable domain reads KAGVTQTPRYLIKTRGQQVTLSCSPISGHRSVSWYQQTPGQGLQFLFEYFSETQRNKGNFPGRFSGRQFSNSRSEMNVSTLELGDSALYLCASSLLEVGDTQYFGPGTRLTVL.

CDR3 coding DNA: TGTGCCACCAGCAGGGGGAGGGGCCTCTACAATGAGCAGTTCTTC. It specifies CATSRGRGLYNEQFF. The V and J genes are TRBV15 and TRBJ2-1, with TRBD2 matching 7 bases. J lost 3 bases, V lost 3 bases, and 5 bases had no gene match. The length of the CDR3 is 15 residues. Germline loops: CDR1 LNHNV, CDR2 YYDKDF (reference sequence).

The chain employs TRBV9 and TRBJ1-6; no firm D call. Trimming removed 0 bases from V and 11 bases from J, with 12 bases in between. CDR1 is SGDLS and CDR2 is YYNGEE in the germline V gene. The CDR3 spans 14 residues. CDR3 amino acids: CASSVDPSLPPLHF. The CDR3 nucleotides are TGTGCCAGCAGCGTAGACCCTAGCCTTCCACCCCTCCACTTT.

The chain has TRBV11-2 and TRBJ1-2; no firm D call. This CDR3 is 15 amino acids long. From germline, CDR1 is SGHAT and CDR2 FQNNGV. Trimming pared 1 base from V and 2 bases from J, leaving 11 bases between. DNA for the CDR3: TGTGCCAGCAGCTTAGGAGAGGGCAGAAACTATGGCTACACCTTC. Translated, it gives CASSLGEGRNYGYTF.

The CDR3 sequence is CASSSGQVQETQYF. CDR3 bases: TGTGCCAGCAGCTCGGGACAGGTCCAAGAGACCCAGTACTTC. The genes are TRBV7-8 and TRBJ2-5; 8 nucleotides align to TRBD1. The J segment lost 1 base and the V segment lost 4 bases, leaving 2 bases of the junction unmatched. The CDR3 runs to 14 residues. Per the germline V gene, CDR1 is SGHVS and CDR2 is FQNEAQ.

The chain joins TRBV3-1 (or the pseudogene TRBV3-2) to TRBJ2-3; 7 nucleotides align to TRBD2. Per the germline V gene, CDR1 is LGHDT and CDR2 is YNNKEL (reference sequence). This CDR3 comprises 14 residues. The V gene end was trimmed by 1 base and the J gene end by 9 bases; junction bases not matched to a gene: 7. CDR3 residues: CASSQGLAPDTQYF. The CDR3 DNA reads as TGTGCCAGCAGCCAAGGACTAGCCCCGGACACGCAGTATTTT.

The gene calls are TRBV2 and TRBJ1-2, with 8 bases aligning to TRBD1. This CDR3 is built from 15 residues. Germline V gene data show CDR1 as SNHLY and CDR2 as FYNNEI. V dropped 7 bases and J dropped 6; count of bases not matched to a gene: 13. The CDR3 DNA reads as TGTGCCAGCACCCTGGGACAGGCACCTCTAAATGGCTACACCTTC. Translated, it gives CASTLGQAPLNGYTF.

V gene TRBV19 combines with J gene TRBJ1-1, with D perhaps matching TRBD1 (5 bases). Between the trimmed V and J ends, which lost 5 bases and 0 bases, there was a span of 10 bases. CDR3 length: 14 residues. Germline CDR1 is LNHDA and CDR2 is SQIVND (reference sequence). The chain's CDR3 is CASSFAGLNTEAFF. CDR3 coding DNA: TGTGCCAGTAGTTTTGCAGGGTTGAACACTGAAGCTTTCTTT.

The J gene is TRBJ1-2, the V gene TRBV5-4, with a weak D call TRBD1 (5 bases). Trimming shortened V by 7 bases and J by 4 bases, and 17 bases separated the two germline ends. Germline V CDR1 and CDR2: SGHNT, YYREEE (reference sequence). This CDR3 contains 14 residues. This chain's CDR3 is CASSNQGPPYGYTF. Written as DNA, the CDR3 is TGTGCCAGCTCAAATCAGGGTCCGCCCTATGGCTACACCTTC.

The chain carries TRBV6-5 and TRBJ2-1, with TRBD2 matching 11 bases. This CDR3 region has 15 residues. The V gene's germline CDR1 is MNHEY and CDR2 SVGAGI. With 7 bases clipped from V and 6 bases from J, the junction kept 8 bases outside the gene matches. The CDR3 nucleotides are TGTGCCAGCAAGACGGGACTAGCGGATCCCAATGAGCAGTTCTTC. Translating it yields CASKTGLADPNEQFF.

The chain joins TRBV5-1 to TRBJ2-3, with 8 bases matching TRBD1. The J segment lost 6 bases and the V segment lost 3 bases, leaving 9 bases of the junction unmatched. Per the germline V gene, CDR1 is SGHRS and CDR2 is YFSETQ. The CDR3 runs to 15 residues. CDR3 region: CASSSEGQVYDTQYF. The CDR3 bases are TGCGCCAGCAGCTCGGAGGGACAGGTCTACGATACGCAGTATTTT.

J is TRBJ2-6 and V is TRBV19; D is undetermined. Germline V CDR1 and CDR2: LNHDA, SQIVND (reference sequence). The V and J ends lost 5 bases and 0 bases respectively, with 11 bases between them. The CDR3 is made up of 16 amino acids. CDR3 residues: CASSPFVDSGANVLTF. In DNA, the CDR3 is TGTGCCAGTAGTCCGTTTGTAGACTCTGGGGCCAACGTCCTGACTTTC.

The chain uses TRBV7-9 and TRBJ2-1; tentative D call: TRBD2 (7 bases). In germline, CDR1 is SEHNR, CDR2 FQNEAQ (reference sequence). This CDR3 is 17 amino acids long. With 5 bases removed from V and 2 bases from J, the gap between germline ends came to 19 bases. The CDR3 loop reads CASSTLHGGRAYNEQFF. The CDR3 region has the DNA TGTGCCAGCAGCACCCTCCACGGGGGGCGGGCCTACAATGAGCAGTTCTTC.

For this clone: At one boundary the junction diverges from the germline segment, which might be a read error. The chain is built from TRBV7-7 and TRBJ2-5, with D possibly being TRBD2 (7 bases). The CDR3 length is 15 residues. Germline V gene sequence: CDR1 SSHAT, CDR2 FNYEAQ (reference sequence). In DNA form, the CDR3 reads TGTGCTAGCAGCATGAACCCCGGGGGGCGAGAGACCCAGTACTTC. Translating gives CASSMNPGGRETQYF.

CDR3 loop: CASSAGQGTGELFF. The CDR3 coding sequence is TGTGCCAGCTCAGCCGGACAGGGCACCGGGGAGCTGTTTTTT. The chain employs TRBV18 and TRBJ2-2, with 8 bases aligning to TRBD1. Germline V gene data show CDR1 as KGHSH and CDR2 as LQKENI. J was trimmed by 4 bases and V by 5 bases; bases with no gene match: 3. The CDR3 is 14 residues long.

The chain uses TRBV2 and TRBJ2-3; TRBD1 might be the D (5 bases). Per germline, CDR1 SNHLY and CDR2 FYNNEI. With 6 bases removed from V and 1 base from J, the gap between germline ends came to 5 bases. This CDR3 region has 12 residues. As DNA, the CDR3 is TGTGCCAGCAGGACAGGCACAGATACGCAGTATTTT. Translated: CASRTGTDTQYF.

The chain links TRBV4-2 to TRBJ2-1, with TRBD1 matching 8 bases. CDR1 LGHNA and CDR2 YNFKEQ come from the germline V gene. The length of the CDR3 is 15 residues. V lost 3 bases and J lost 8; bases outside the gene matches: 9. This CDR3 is CASSQQGQDIDEQFF. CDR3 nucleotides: TGTGCCAGCAGCCAGCAGGGACAGGATATCGATGAGCAGTTCTTC.

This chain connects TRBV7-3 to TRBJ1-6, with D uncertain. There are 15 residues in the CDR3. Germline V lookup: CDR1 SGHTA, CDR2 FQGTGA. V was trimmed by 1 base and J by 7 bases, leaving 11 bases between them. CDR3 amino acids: CASSLNSQSNSPLHF. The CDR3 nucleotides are TGTGCCAGCAGCTTAAACAGCCAGAGCAATTCACCCCTCCACTTT.

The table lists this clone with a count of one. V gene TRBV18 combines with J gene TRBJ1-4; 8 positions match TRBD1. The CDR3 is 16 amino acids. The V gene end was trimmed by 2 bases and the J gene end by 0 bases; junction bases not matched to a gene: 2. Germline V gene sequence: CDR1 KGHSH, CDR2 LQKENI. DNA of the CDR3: TGTGCCAGCTCACCAGAGACAGGGGCAACTAATGAAAAACTGTTTTTT. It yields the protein CASSPETGATNEKLFF.

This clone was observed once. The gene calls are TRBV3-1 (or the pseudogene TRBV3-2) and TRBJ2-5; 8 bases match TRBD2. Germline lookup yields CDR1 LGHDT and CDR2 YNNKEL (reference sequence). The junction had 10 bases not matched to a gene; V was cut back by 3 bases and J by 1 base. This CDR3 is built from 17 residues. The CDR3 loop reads CASSQGRTSLGQETQYF. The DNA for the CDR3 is TGTGCCAGCAGCCAGGGACGGACTAGCTTGGGCCAAGAGACCCAGTACTTC.

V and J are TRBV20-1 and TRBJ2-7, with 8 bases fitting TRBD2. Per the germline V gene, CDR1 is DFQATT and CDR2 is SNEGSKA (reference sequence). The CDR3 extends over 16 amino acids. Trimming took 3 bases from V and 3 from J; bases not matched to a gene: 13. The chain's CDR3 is CSASSISGAGVYEQYF. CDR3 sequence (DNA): TGCAGTGCTAGTAGTATTTCGGGAGCGGGGGTCTACGAGCAGTACTTC.

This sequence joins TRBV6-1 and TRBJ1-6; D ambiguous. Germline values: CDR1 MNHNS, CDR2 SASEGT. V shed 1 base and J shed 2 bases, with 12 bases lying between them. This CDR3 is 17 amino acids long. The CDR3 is CASSEVLAIAYNSPLHF. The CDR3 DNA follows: TGTGCCAGCAGTGAAGTTCTCGCTATCGCCTATAATTCACCCCTCCACTTT.

CDR3 in amino acids: CASSPAGGDEQYF. The DNA of the CDR3 is TGTGCCAGCTCACCCGCCGGGGGGGACGAGCAGTACTTC. The rearrangement links TRBV18 to TRBJ2-7, with 8 bases that match TRBD2. The V gene's germline CDR1 is KGHSH and CDR2 LQKENI. This CDR3 has 13 residues. The V and J ends lost 3 bases and 5 bases, in that order; junction bases with no gene match: 3. Full variable domain (rest looked up from reference TRBV18 and TRBJ2-7): NAGVMQNPRHLVRRRGQEARLRCSPMKGHSHVYWYRQLPEEGLKFMVYLQKENIIDESGMPKERFSAEFPKEGPSILRIQQVVRGDSAAYFCASSPAGGDEQYFGPGTRLTVT.

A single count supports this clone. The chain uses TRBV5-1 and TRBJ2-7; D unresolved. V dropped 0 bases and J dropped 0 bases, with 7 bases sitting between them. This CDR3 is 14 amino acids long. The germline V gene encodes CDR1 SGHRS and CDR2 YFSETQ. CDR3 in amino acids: CASSLGRSSYEQYF. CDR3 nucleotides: TGCGCCAGCAGCTTGGGCCGTAGCTCCTACGAGCAGTACTTC. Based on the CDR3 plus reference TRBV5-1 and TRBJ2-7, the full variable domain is KAGVTQTPRYLIKTRGQQVTLSCSPISGHRSVSWYQQTPGQGLQFLFEYFSETQRNKGNFPGRFSGRQFSNSRSEMNVSTLELGDSALYLCASSLGRSSYEQYFGPGTRLTVT.

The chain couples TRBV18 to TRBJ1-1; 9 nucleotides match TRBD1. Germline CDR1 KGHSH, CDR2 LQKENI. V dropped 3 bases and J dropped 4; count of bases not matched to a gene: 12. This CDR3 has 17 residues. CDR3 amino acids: CASSPQDRGLLGTEAFF. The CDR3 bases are TGTGCCAGCTCACCCCAGGACAGGGGTCTCTTGGGCACTGAAGCTTTCTTT.

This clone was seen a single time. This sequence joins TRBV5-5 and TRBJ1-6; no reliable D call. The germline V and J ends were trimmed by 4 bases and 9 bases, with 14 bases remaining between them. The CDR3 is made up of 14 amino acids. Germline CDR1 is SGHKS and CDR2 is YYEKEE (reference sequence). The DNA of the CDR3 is TGTGCCAGCAGCGAAAAAACGGGGAGTTCACCCCTCCACTTT. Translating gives CASSEKTGSSPLHF.

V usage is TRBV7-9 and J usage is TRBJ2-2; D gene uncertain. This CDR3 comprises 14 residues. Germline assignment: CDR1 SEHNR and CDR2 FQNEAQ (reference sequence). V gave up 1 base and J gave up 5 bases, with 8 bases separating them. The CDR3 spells CASSLGLRTGELFF. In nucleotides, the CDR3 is TGTGCCAGCAGCTTAGGACTGAGAACCGGGGAGCTGTTTTTT.

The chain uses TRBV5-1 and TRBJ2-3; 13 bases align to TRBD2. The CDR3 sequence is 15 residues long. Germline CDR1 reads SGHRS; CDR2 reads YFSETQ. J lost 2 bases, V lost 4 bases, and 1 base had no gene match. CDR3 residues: CASSGLAGDTDTQYF. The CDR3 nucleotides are TGCGCCAGCAGCGGACTAGCGGGAGACACAGATACGCAGTATTTT.

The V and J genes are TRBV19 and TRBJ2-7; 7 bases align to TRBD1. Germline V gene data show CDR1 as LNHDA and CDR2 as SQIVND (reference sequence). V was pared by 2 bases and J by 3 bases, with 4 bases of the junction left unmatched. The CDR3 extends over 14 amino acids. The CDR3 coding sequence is TGTGCCAGTAGTATACACCGGGACAGCTACGAGCAGTACTTC. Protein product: CASSIHRDSYEQYF.

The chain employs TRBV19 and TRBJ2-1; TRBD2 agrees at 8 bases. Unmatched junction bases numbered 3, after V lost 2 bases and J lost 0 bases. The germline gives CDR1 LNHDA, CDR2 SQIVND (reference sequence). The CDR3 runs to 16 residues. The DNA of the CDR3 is TGTGCCAGTAGTATATTTCGGGGGGGCTCCTACAATGAGCAGTTCTTC. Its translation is CASSIFRGGSYNEQFF. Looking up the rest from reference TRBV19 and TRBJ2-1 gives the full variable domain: DGGITQSPKYLFRKEGQNVTLSCEQNLNHDAMYWYRQDPGQGLRLIYYSQIVNDFQKGDIAEGYSVSREKKESFPLTVTSAQKNPTAFYLCASSIFRGGSYNEQFFGPGTRLTVL.